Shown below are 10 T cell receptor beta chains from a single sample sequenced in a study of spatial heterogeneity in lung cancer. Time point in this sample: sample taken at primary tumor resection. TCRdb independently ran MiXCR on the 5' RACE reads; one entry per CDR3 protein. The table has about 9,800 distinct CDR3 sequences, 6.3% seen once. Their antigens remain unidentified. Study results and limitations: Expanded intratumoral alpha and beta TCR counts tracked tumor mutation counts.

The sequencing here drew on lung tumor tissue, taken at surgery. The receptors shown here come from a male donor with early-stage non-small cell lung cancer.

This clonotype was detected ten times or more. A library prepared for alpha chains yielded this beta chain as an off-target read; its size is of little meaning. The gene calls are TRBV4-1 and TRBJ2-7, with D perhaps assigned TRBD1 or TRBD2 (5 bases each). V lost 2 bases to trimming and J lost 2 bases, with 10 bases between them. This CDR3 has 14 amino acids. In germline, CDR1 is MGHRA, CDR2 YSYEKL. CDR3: CASSQPGRTYEQYF. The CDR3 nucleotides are TGCGCCAGCAGCCAACCGGGACGAACCTACGAGCAGTACTTC.

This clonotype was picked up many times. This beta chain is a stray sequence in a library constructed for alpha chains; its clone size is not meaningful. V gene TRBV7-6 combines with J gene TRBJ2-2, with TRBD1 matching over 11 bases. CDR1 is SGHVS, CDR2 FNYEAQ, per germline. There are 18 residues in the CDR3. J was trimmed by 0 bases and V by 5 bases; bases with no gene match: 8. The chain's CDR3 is CASSPVGTGGANTGELFF. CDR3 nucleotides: TGTGCCAGCAGCCCAGTAGGGACAGGGGGAGCGAACACCGGGGAGCTGTTTTTT. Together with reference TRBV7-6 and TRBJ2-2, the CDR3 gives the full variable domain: GAGVSQSPRYKVTKRGQDVALRCDPISGHVSLYWYRQALGQGPEFLTYFNYEAQQDKSGLPNDRFSAERPEGSISTLTIQRTEQRDSAMYRCASSPVGTGGANTGELFFGEGSRLTVL.

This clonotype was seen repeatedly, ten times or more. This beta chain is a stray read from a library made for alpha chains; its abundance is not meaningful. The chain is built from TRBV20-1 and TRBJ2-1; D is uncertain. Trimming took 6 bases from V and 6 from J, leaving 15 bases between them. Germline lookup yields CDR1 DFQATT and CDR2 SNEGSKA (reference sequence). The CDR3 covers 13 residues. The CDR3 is CSAQDPLSNEQFF. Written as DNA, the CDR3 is TGCAGTGCGCAAGATCCCCTTTCCAATGAGCAGTTCTTC.

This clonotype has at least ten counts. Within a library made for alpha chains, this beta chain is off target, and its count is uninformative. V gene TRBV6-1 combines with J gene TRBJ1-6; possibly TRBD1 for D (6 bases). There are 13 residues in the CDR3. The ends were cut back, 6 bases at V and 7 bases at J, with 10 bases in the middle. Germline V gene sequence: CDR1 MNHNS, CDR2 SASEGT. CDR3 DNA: TGTGCCAGCAGGGGGACACGGAATTCACCCCTCCACTTT. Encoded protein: CASRGTRNSPLHF.

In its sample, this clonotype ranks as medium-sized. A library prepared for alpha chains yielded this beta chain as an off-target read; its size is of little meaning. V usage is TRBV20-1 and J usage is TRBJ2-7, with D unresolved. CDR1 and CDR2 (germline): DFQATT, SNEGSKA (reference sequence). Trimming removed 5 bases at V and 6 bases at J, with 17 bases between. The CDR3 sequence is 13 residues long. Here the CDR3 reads CSARPASGGEQYV. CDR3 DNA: TGCAGTGCTCGCCCCGCTTCGGGCGGCGAGCAGTACGTC.

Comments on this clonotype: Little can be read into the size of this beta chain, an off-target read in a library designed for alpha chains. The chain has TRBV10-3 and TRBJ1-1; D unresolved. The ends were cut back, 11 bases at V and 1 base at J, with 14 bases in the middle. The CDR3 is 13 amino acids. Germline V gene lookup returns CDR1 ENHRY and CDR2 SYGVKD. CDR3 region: CASLREGNTEAFF. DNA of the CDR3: TGTGCCTCCTTGCGGGAAGGGAACACTGAAGCTTTCTTT.

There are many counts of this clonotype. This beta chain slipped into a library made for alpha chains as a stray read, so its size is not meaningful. The CDR3 region is CASRPGRWQGQPQHF. The CDR3, as DNA: TGTGCCAGCAGGCCTGGACGGTGGCAGGGTCAGCCCCAGCATTTT. V and J are TRBV28 and TRBJ1-5; tentatively, D is TRBD1 (5 bases). The CDR3 extends over 15 amino acids. The germline V gene has CDR1 MDHEN and CDR2 SYDVKM. V lost 6 bases to trimming and J lost 6 bases, with 18 bases between them.

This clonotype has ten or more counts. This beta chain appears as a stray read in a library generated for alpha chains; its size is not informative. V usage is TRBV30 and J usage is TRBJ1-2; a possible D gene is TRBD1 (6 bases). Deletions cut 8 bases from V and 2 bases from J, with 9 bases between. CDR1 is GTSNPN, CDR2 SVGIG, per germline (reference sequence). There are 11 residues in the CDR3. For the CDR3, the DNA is TGTGCCAGGACAGCGAACTATGGCTACACCTTC. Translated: CARTANYGYTF.

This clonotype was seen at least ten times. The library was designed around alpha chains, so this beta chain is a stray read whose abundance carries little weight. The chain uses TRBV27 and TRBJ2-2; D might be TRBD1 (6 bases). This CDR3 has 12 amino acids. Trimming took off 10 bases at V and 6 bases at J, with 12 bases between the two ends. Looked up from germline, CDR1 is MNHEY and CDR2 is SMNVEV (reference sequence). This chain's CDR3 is CAILQGSGELFF. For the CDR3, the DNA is TGTGCCATCCTACAGGGATCCGGGGAGCTGTTTTTT.

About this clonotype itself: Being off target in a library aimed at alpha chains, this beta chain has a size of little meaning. CDR3: CASSLSPGEKLFF. The CDR3 DNA is TGTGCCAGCAGTTTATCTCCTGGGGAAAAACTGTTTTTT. J is TRBJ1-4 and V is TRBV28; D remains ambiguous. Germline V gene data show CDR1 as MDHEN and CDR2 as SYDVKM. The germline V and J ends were trimmed by 1 base and 8 bases, with 8 bases remaining between them. This CDR3 is built from 13 residues.